This T cell receptor (beta chain) was documented in a study of blood T cell repertoires in COVID-19. This table comes from immunoSEQ multiplex PCR, and its TCRdb copy is limited to in-frame clones, with some not included. This table holds approximately 65,000 clones, approximately 90% found once. CDR1 and CDR2 from the germline V gene are SEHNR and FQNEAQ (reference sequence). Trimming removed 5 bases at V and 5 bases at J, with 10 bases between. This CDR3 region has 12 residues. This TCR came from a woman younger than 35 with acute or convalescent COVID-19. The chain links TRBV7-9 to TRBJ2-7; D might be TRBD2 (5 bases). Sequencing was done on a sample of peripheral blood. The CDR3 DNA sequence: TGTGCCAGCAGCGGACGGGGTCACGAGCAGTACTTC. As protein: CASSGRGHEQYF.